Below, 9 T cell receptor beta chains from the same sample are listed, as sequenced in a study of blood T cell repertoires in COVID-19. The repertoire was sequenced with immunoSEQ multiplex PCR; TCRdb's copy has only in-frame clones and lacks some. This table holds approximately 130,000 clones, approximately 89% found once. Input material: peripheral blood. Every receptor here comes from a human donor in a cohort sampled during active COVID-19.

The chain combines TRBV10-3 with TRBJ2-1; D is perhaps TRBD2 (6 bases). Trimming took 3 bases from V and 8 from J, leaving 11 bases between them. This CDR3 region has 13 residues. Germline assignment: CDR1 ENHRY and CDR2 SYGVKD. The CDR3 here is CAISELLADEQFF. CDR3 DNA sequence: TGTGCCATCAGTGAATTACTAGCCGATGAGCAGTTCTTC.

In its sample, this clone was seen a few times. J is TRBJ2-1 and V is TRBV4-1; TRBD2 aligns across 8 bases. The CDR3 covers 14 residues. Germline loops: CDR1 MGHRA, CDR2 YSYEKL. V dropped 0 bases and J dropped 7; count of bases not matched to a gene: 2. CDR3 nucleotide sequence: TGCGCCAGCAGCCAAGAAGCGGGAGCGAATGAGCAGTTCTTC. Its protein is CASSQEAGANEQFF.

The V call is TRBV12-3 or TRBV12-4, the J call TRBJ1-3, with D possibly matching TRBD1 (6 bases). Trimming took off 6 bases at V and 4 bases at J, with 10 bases between the two ends. This CDR3 comprises 13 residues. The CDR3 nucleotides are TGTGCCAGCAGCCTCGACAGGGGAAACACCATATATTTT. It yields the protein CASSLDRGNTIYF.

The V call is TRBV5-6, the J call TRBJ2-2; 8 nucleotides line up with TRBD1. Germline V gene lookup returns CDR1 SGHDT and CDR2 YYEEEE. The CDR3 covers 16 residues. V was clipped by 0 bases and J by 3 bases; unmatched bases: 4. The CDR3 sequence is CASSLEAGGYTGELFF. As DNA, the CDR3 is TGTGCCAGCAGCTTGGAGGCAGGGGGCTACACCGGGGAGCTGTTTTTT.

The V and J genes are TRBV19 and TRBJ2-1; D is possibly TRBD2 (6 bases). The germline gives CDR1 LNHDA, CDR2 SQIVND (reference sequence). The ends were cut back, 2 bases at V and 4 bases at J, with 18 bases in the middle. The CDR3 length is 17 residues. The CDR3 coding sequence is TGTGCCAGTAGTATACCCCCCCCGGGTAGCGGATACAATGAGCAGTTCTTC. This codes for CASSIPPPGSGYNEQFF.

This clone was recorded only once. The V gene is TRBV7-2, the J gene TRBJ1-2, with D perhaps TRBD1 (5 bases). This CDR3 region has 14 residues. From germline, CDR1 is SGHTA and CDR2 FQGNSA. The V and J ends lost 5 bases and 9 bases respectively, with 19 bases between them. This chain's CDR3 is CASSPGGSLESYTF. CDR3 in DNA: TGTGCCAGCAGCCCCGGGGGGAGCCTGGAGAGCTACACCTTC.

V and J are TRBV9 and TRBJ1-3, with 7 nucleotides matching TRBD1. V trimming: 3 bases; J trimming: 0 bases; junction bases outside the gene matches: 6. CDR3 length equals 16 residues. CDR1 SGDLS and CDR2 YYNGEE come from the germline V gene. The CDR3 reads CASSETGLASGNTIYF. CDR3 nucleotides: TGTGCCAGCAGCGAGACAGGGTTGGCCTCTGGAAACACCATATATTTT.

The chain recombines TRBV5-5 with TRBJ1-6; 7 bases fit TRBD1. The germline gives CDR1 SGHKS, CDR2 YYEKEE (reference sequence). The CDR3 sequence is 17 residues long. With V trimmed by 5 bases and J by 8 bases, 16 bases remained unmatched. The CDR3 spells CASSRDVGGQTYSPLHF. The DNA for the CDR3 is TGTGCCAGCAGTCGGGATGTAGGGGGACAGACCTATTCACCCCTCCACTTT.

CDR3 region: CASSLRTGGQETQYF. For the CDR3, the DNA is TGTGCCAGCAGCCTACGGACAGGGGGCCAAGAGACCCAGTACTTC. The chain carries TRBV3-1 (or the pseudogene TRBV3-2) and TRBJ2-5; 10 nucleotides line up with TRBD1. Trimming cost V 4 bases and J 1 base; bases outside gene matches: 3. The V gene's germline CDR1 is LGHDT and CDR2 YNNKEL (reference sequence). The length of the CDR3 is 15 residues.